The source of this T cell receptor beta chain is a study of CD8+ T cells in alopecia areata. Trimming left V 0 bases short and J 3 bases short, with 11 bases between. Per the germline V gene, CDR1 is SQVTM and CDR2 is ANQGSEA. The CDR3 spans 14 residues. This clone was counted between two and nine times. Indicated treatment: oral pan-JAK inhibitor, 5-10 mg twice daily. Extracted RNA was reverse transcribed, and the resulting cDNA served as sequencing template. Method: immunoSEQ multiplex PCR; TCRdb's copy keeps in-frame clones and lacks some. Of 100,000 or so clones detected, roughly 56% appear once; the ten largest clones hold roughly 17%.

This sequence joins TRBV29-1 and TRBJ1-2; weak D call: TRBD1 (5 bases). The receptor was derived from a human donor with alopecia areata. The material sequenced was CD8+ T cells sorted from blood, taken at roughly week 58, from a patient treated with tofacitinib. The CDR3 sequence is CSVEDQGEYYGYTF. CDR3 in DNA: TGCAGCGTTGAAGATCAAGGGGAATACTATGGCTACACCTTC.